The 24 T cell receptor beta chains below come from one sample, sequenced in a study of T cell repertoires in ileal Crohn's disease. Produced via immunoSEQ multiplex PCR; TCRdb's table is partial and in-frame only. The table records roughly 15,000 clones, about 75% of them present only once. This sample's time point: inflamed ileum from the surgical specimen. Sequenced input: ileal tissue. These receptors came from an adult with Crohn's disease.

The chain uses TRBV19 and TRBJ2-3; TRBD1 matches 10 bases. V was pared by 6 bases and J by 2 bases, with 14 bases of the junction left unmatched. The CDR3 is 18 amino acids. CDR1 and CDR2 (germline): LNHDA, SQIVND (reference sequence). The CDR3 coding sequence is TGTGCCAGTAGAAGGGGGCCCGGACAGGGGGAACACACAGATACGCAGTATTTT. Encoded protein: CASRRGPGQGEHTDTQYF.

The chain combines TRBV2 with TRBJ1-1; 7 positions agree with TRBD1. In germline, CDR1 is SNHLY, CDR2 FYNNEI. The trim removed 5 bases at V and 5 bases at J, leaving 5 bases unmatched. The CDR3 sequence is 13 residues long. The CDR3: CASSQAGGTEAFF. CDR3 nucleotides: TGTGCCAGCAGTCAGGCAGGGGGGACTGAAGCTTTCTTT.

The chain joins TRBV11-2 to TRBJ1-4; TRBD1 is a possible D gene (5 bases). The CDR3 spans 16 residues. Trimming pared 0 bases from V and 3 bases from J, leaving 11 bases between. Germline-derived CDR1 and CDR2 are SGHAT and FQNNGV. CDR3 nucleotides: TGTGCCAGCAGCTTAGATGCAGGGTTTGCTAATGAAAAACTGTTTTTT. Amino acids: CASSLDAGFANEKLFF.

The chain recombines TRBV6-5 with TRBJ1-2; D gene ambiguous. V dropped 8 bases and J dropped 2 bases, with 18 bases sitting between them. The CDR3 loop spans 15 amino acids. The germline CDR1 and CDR2 sequences are MNHEY and SVGAGI. This chain's CDR3 is CASRLGDTRNYGYTF. The CDR3 nucleotides are TGTGCCAGCCGACTCGGGGATACAAGGAACTATGGCTACACCTTC.

To note about this clone: Different DNA sequences within this sample yield the same CDR3. The CDR3 DNA reads TGTGCCAGCACCTGGGCGGATACGCAGTATTTT. It translates to CASTWADTQYF. The chain combines TRBV2 with TRBJ2-3; D uncertain. Germline CDR1 reads SNHLY; CDR2 reads FYNNEI. Trimming took off 7 bases at V and 6 bases at J, with 8 bases between the two ends. The CDR3 totals 11 residues. Using reference TRBV2 and TRBJ2-3 for the parts outside the CDR3, the full variable domain is EPEVTQTPSHQVTQMGQEVILRCVPISNHLYFYWYRQILGQKVEFLVSFYNNEISEKSEIFDDQFSVERPDGSNFTLKIRSTKLEDSAMYFCASTWADTQYFGPGTRLTVL.

This sequence joins TRBV10-3 and TRBJ2-7, with 9 bases lining up with TRBD1. With 4 bases clipped from V and 3 bases from J, the junction kept 10 bases outside the gene matches. The CDR3 spans 16 residues. Germline CDR1 is ENHRY and CDR2 is SYGVKD. In DNA form, the CDR3 reads TGTGCCATCAGTGGTTTTTTGGACAGGGGTGACTACGAGCAGTACTTC. Residues: CAISGFLDRGDYEQYF.

The chain has TRBV18 and TRBJ2-2, with D tentatively TRBD1 (5 bases). Trimming removed 0 bases at V and 3 bases at J, with 17 bases between. Per germline, CDR1 KGHSH and CDR2 LQKENI. This CDR3 comprises 18 residues. As DNA, the CDR3 is TGTGCCAGCTCACCACCCGGCTCGGCAGGGTCCCACACCGGGGAGCTGTTTTTT. Translation: CASSPPGSAGSHTGELFF.

This chain joins TRBV7-4 and TRBJ1-2; D is possibly TRBD1 (6 bases). This CDR3 has 15 residues. Germline V gene data show CDR1 as SGHVT and CDR2 as SQSDAQ. V lost 5 bases, J lost 3 bases, and 16 bases lay in between. The CDR3 is CASSPSGGQDYGYTF. CDR3 DNA sequence: TGTGCCAGCAGCCCGAGCGGGGGGCAAGACTATGGCTACACCTTC. The full variable domain, rest sourced from reference TRBV7-4 and TRBJ1-2, is GAGVSQSPRYKVAKRGRDVALRCDSISGHVTLYWYRQTLGQGSEVLTYSQSDAQRDKSGRPSGRFSAERPERSVSTLKIQRTEQGDSAVYLCASSPSGGQDYGYTFGSGTRLTVV.

The chain employs TRBV6-6 and TRBJ1-4; maybe TRBD1 (6 bases). V was clipped by 5 bases and J by 0 bases, with 13 bases between them. Germline V gene data show CDR1 as MNHNY and CDR2 as SVGAGI (reference sequence). This CDR3 contains 16 residues. CDR3 amino acids: CASSPQGGATNEKLFF. The CDR3 nucleotides read TGTGCCAGCAGTCCCCAAGGGGGGGCAACTAATGAAAAACTGTTTTTT.

The chain links TRBV6-1 to TRBJ2-7, with TRBD1 matching over 7 bases. The CDR3 sequence is 16 residues long. Germline CDR1 and CDR2: MNHNS and SASEGT. Trimming at V came to 1 base and at J to 1 base, leaving 7 bases not matched to a gene. In DNA, the CDR3 is TGTGCCAGCAGTGAAGAGGGGGCACCGCCGTCCTACGAGCAGTACTTC. Its protein product is CASSEEGAPPSYEQYF.

This clone was counted a few times. The gene calls are TRBV5-6 and TRBJ1-1; no definite D call. The length of the CDR3 is 15 residues. V lost 2 bases, J lost 3 bases, and 14 bases lay in between. The germline V gene encodes CDR1 SGHDT and CDR2 YYEEEE. The CDR3 DNA follows: TGTGCCAGCAGCTTCTGGCCAACCAAAGACACTGAAGCTTTCTTT. Its translation is CASSFWPTKDTEAFF.

The chain employs TRBV5-4 and TRBJ1-1; 8 positions match TRBD1. The CDR3 runs to 16 residues. V was pared by 0 bases and J by 1 base, with 5 bases of the junction left unmatched. Germline CDR1 and CDR2: SGHNT and YYREEE (reference sequence). CDR3 coding DNA: TGTGCCAGCAGCTTGGCTAACAGGGGGGGGAACACTGAAGCTTTCTTT. It codes for CASSLANRGGNTEAFF.

This rearrangement joins TRBV19 to TRBJ1-2, with TRBD1 identical over 11 bases. The length of the CDR3 is 14 residues. The V gene end was trimmed by 4 bases and the J gene end by 2 bases; junction bases not matched to a gene: 0. CDR1 and CDR2 (germline): LNHDA, SQIVND (reference sequence). CDR3 amino acids: CASSRDRGNYGYTF. The CDR3 DNA reads TGTGCCAGTAGTAGGGACAGGGGGAACTATGGCTACACCTTC. Using reference TRBV19 and TRBJ1-2 for the parts outside the CDR3, the full variable domain is DGGITQSPKYLFRKEGQNVTLSCEQNLNHDAMYWYRQDPGQGLRLIYYSQIVNDFQKGDIAEGYSVSREKKESFPLTVTSAQKNPTAFYLCASSRDRGNYGYTFGSGTRLTVV.

This clone was seen only once. V usage is TRBV12-5 and J usage is TRBJ2-1, with 7 bases that match TRBD1. The length of the CDR3 is 14 residues. The germline gives CDR1 LGHNT, CDR2 FRNRAP. J gave up 2 bases and V 7 bases, and 5 bases lay outside the gene matches. The CDR3 sequence: CASVPGQAYNEQFF. The CDR3 nucleotides are TGTGCTAGTGTACCCGGACAGGCCTACAATGAGCAGTTCTTC.

The V and J genes are TRBV18 and TRBJ1-5; TRBD1 might be the D (5 bases). The germline gives CDR1 KGHSH, CDR2 LQKENI. The CDR3 is 16 residues long. V lost 2 bases, J lost 2 bases, and 13 bases lay in between. This CDR3 reads CASSPAQGSRNQPQHF. DNA for the CDR3: TGTGCCAGCTCACCAGCTCAGGGCAGCCGCAATCAGCCCCAGCATTTT.

This sequence joins TRBV5-1 and TRBJ1-2, with 7 positions matching TRBD1. The germline V gene encodes CDR1 SGHRS and CDR2 YFSETQ. V lost 4 bases, J lost 2 bases, and 8 bases stayed unmatched. The CDR3 runs 15 residues. CDR3 DNA sequence: TGCGCCAGCAGCCAAGACAGGGTCTCGAACTATGGCTACACCTTC. Protein product: CASSQDRVSNYGYTF.

This clone was counted once. The rearrangement joins TRBV27 to TRBJ1-1; 7 nucleotides align to TRBD1. This CDR3 region has 15 residues. CDR1 and CDR2 from the germline V gene are MNHEY and SMNVEV (reference sequence). Trimming removed 6 bases from V and 2 bases from J; junction bases left unmatched: 9. Here the CDR3 reads CASRTPGTANTEAFF. The CDR3 DNA sequence: TGTGCCAGCAGGACCCCCGGGACAGCCAACACTGAAGCTTTCTTT.

The J gene is TRBJ2-6, the V gene TRBV7-4, with unresolved D. The CDR3 runs to 18 residues. CDR1 SGHVT and CDR2 SQSDAQ come from the germline V gene. The V end lost 5 bases, the J end lost 0 bases, and 17 bases lay between the germline ends. The CDR3 loop is CASSPSRVLSSGANVLTF. The CDR3 DNA reads as TGTGCCAGCAGCCCCTCCCGGGTCCTGAGCTCTGGGGCCAACGTCCTGACTTTC.

The V and J genes are TRBV5-1 and TRBJ2-3, with TRBD2 identical over 7 bases. Germline V lookup: CDR1 SGHRS, CDR2 YFSETQ. J was trimmed by 4 bases and V by 4 bases; bases with no gene match: 6. The CDR3 spans 14 residues. Here the CDR3 reads CASSQTSSADTQYF. In nucleotides, the CDR3 is TGCGCCAGCAGCCAGACTAGCAGCGCAGATACGCAGTATTTT.

The chain employs TRBV6-1 and TRBJ2-4, with 11 nucleotides matching TRBD2. The CDR3 spans 18 residues. V was clipped by 4 bases and J by 4 bases; unmatched bases: 12. Germline CDR1 reads MNHNS; CDR2 reads SASEGT. The CDR3 DNA is TGTGCCAGCAGTGCCAAGGGGGTACTAGCGGGGGTTAAAAACATTCAGTACTTC. As protein: CASSAKGVLAGVKNIQYF.

The genes are TRBV5-1 and TRBJ1-1; D ambiguous. The CDR3 consists of 14 residues. CDR1 and CDR2 from the germline V gene are SGHRS and YFSETQ. The V end lost 4 bases, the J end lost 1 base, and 11 bases lay between the germline ends. The CDR3 DNA follows: TGCGCCAGCAGCAGCGGGCCACAGAACACTGAAGCTTTCTTT. It is translated as CASSSGPQNTEAFF.

CDR3 nucleotide sequence: TGTGCCAGCAGCCGACAGCAGAACACTGAAGCTTTCTTT. Translating gives CASSRQQNTEAFF. The chain uses TRBV6-5 and TRBJ1-1, with D possibly matching TRBD1 (5 bases). V was cut by 6 bases and J by 1 base, with 9 bases left in between. Germline V CDR1 and CDR2: MNHEY, SVGAGI. This CDR3 is 13 amino acids long.

The genes are TRBV5-1 and TRBJ1-6; a possible D gene is TRBD1 (5 bases). Trimming pared 4 bases from V and 7 bases from J, leaving 15 bases between. The CDR3 is 15 amino acids. CDR1 and CDR2 (germline): SGHRS, YFSETQ. CDR3 sequence (DNA): TGCGCCAGCAGCCCAATCGGGGGACCCAATTCACCCCTCCACTTT. Amino acid sequence: CASSPIGGPNSPLHF.

This clone appeared a single time. The chain joins TRBV5-1 to TRBJ2-5, with D perhaps matching TRBD1 or TRBD2 (5 bases each). The germline V and J ends were trimmed by 4 bases and 2 bases, with 18 bases remaining between them. The CDR3 sequence is 16 residues long. Germline CDR1 reads SGHRS; CDR2 reads YFSETQ. The CDR3 DNA is TGCGCCAGCAGCGCCGGCGGAACGGGACGGCAAGAGACCCAGTACTTC. Translated: CASSAGGTGRQETQYF.